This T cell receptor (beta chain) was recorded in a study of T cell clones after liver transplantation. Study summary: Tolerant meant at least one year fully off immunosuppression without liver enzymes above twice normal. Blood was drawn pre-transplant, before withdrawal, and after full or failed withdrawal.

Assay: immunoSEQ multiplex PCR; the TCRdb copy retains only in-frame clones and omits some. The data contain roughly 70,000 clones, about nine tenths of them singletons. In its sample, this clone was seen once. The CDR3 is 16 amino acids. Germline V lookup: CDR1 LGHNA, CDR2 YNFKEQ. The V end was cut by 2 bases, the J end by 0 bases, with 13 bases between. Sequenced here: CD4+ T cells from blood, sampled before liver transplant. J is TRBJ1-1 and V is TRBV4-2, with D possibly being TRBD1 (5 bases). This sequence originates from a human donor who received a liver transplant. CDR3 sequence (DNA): TGTGCCAGCAGCCAACAAGACAGCTTCATGAACACTGAAGCTTTCTTT. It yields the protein CASSQQDSFMNTEAFF.